The 12 T cell receptor beta chains given below trace back to one sample, sequenced in a study of shared clonotypes between healthy human individuals. Sequenced by immunoSEQ multiplex PCR; TCRdb stores in-frame clones only, minus some. This sample has around 2,000,000 clones; 85% to 95% occur once, and the top ten carry roughly 0.13%. Sequencing was done on a sample of naive CD4+ T cells sorted from blood. This sample's subset: CD45RA+ positively selected. The receptor source for this set is a man between 18 and 35 years old in good health.

This clone appeared a single time. The chain uses TRBV6-5 and TRBJ2-5; D gene unclear. This CDR3 comprises 13 residues. Looked up from germline, CDR1 is MNHEY and CDR2 is SVGAGI. Trimming pared 6 bases from V and 5 bases from J, leaving 13 bases between. CDR3 amino acids: CASRPLAGETQYF. CDR3 coding DNA: TGTGCCAGCAGACCCCTTGCCGGCGAGACCCAGTACTTC.

The chain couples TRBV28 to TRBJ1-3; unclear D gene. This CDR3 comprises 15 residues. The ends were cut back, 2 bases at V and 0 bases at J, with 8 bases in the middle. From germline, CDR1 is MDHEN and CDR2 SYDVKM. The CDR3 DNA sequence: TGTGCCAGCAGTTTAGGGATAAACTCTGGAAACACCATATATTTT. This sequence encodes CASSLGINSGNTIYF.

The chain joins TRBV4-1 to TRBJ2-3; D may be TRBD2 (6 bases). The CDR3 length is 15 residues. Germline V gene lookup returns CDR1 MGHRA and CDR2 YSYEKL. With 0 bases removed from V and 6 bases from J, the gap between germline ends came to 13 bases. For the CDR3, the DNA is TGCGCCAGCAGCCAAGAACGGGGGATTGGGGATACGCAGTATTTT. Residues: CASSQERGIGDTQYF.

The chain recombines TRBV5-4 with TRBJ2-1, with a tentative D call TRBD1 (6 bases). Germline V gives CDR1 SGHNT, CDR2 YYREEE (reference sequence). V lost 5 bases, J lost 3 bases, and 9 bases lay in between. The CDR3 has 13 amino acids. CDR3 in amino acids: CASSTRGYNEQFF. DNA for the CDR3: TGTGCCAGCAGTACCAGGGGCTACAATGAGCAGTTCTTC.

Concerning this clone: Distinct nucleotide sequences in the sample also encode this CDR3. The chain recombines TRBV5-4 with TRBJ1-6, with 9 bases matching TRBD1. The CDR3 consists of 15 residues. V lost 2 bases and J lost 5; bases outside the gene matches: 2. Germline V CDR1 and CDR2: SGHNT, YYREEE (reference sequence). The CDR3 nucleotides are TGTGCCAGCAGCTTAGACAGGGGGGATAATTCACCCCTCCACTTT. This encodes CASSLDRGDNSPLHF.

This chain links TRBV21-1 with TRBJ2-7; the table's D call, TRBD2, was not checked against the DNA. TRBV21-1 is tagged as a pseudogene. This CDR3 is built from 16 residues. In DNA form, the CDR3 reads TGTGCCAGCAGCAACCCCCGGCGGATACCCTCCTACGAGCAGTACTTC. This sequence encodes CASSNPRRIPSYEQYF.

With regard to this clone: The sample carries other DNA sequences with the same CDR3. The chain couples TRBV18 to TRBJ2-5; perhaps TRBD2 as D (5 bases). Trimming removed 4 bases from V and 1 base from J, with 7 bases in between. This CDR3 comprises 13 residues. Germline CDR1 reads KGHSH; CDR2 reads LQKENI. Here the CDR3 DNA reads TGTGCCAGCTCACAGGGAGTCCAAGAGACCCAGTACTTC. It is translated as CASSQGVQETQYF.

This clone occurred a few times. This chain uses TRBV2 with TRBJ1-2, with no clear D. V was shortened by 7 bases and J by 8 bases, with 17 bases between the two germline ends. Germline CDR1 and CDR2: SNHLY and FYNNEI. The CDR3 length is 13 residues. The CDR3 nucleotides are TGTGCCAGCACTCAGTCACCAGCCTCGGGCTACACCTTC. Translation gives CASTQSPASGYTF.

This chain uses TRBV6-5 with TRBJ1-1; a possible D gene is TRBD1 (5 bases). Trimming cost V 7 bases and J 0 bases, with 15 bases left between them. CDR1 is MNHEY and CDR2 is SVGAGI in the germline V gene. CDR3 length: 15 amino acids. The CDR3 loop reads CASTGIGTLNTEAFF. CDR3 bases: TGTGCCAGCACCGGGATCGGGACGCTGAACACTGAAGCTTTCTTT.

V gene TRBV29-1 combines with J gene TRBJ2-2, with a tentative D call TRBD1 (5 bases). Trimming stripped 2 bases from V and 7 bases from J, with 5 bases between. The CDR3 is 11 residues long. Germline V lookup: CDR1 SQVTM, CDR2 ANQGSEA. The CDR3 loop is CSVERGGELFF. CDR3 nucleotide sequence: TGCAGCGTTGAAAGGGGCGGGGAGCTGTTTTTT.

This clone was observed a single time. The chain has TRBV30 and TRBJ1-1; D not certain. Trimming pared 4 bases from V and 4 bases from J, leaving 10 bases between. CDR3 size: 12 residues. Germline V lookup: CDR1 GTSNPN, CDR2 SVGIG (reference sequence). CDR3 sequence reads: CAWTRDGTEAFF. DNA for the CDR3: TGTGCCTGGACGAGGGATGGCACTGAAGCTTTCTTT.

The chain combines TRBV6-1 with TRBJ2-4; D gene unclear. The CDR3 contains 17 residues. The V end was cut by 1 base, the J end by 0 bases, with 13 bases between. Germline V gives CDR1 MNHNS, CDR2 SASEGT. The DNA for the CDR3 is TGTGCCAGCAGTGAAGGCAGGAGTGGGATAGCCAAAAACATTCAGTACTTC. This encodes CASSEGRSGIAKNIQYF.